Here is one TCR beta chain with its context. The CDR3 runs 13 residues. V lost 5 bases to trimming and J lost 7 bases; unmatched junction nucleotides: 5. Germline CDR1 and CDR2: SGHTA and FQGNSA. The data belong to a study of T cell changes during pregnancy in multiple sclerosis. TCRdb keeps only in-frame clones here, not all; method: immunoSEQ multiplex PCR. This table has around 68,000 clones, under 95% appearing once. Sample: CD4+ T cells from peripheral blood mononuclear cells, taken before pregnancy. This TCR was recovered from a female donor with multiple sclerosis, enrolled in a pregnancy study. The J gene is TRBJ2-5, the V gene TRBV7-2; TRBD2 matches at 9 bases. The CDR3 protein is CASSGGGEGTQYF. CDR3 bases: TGTGCCAGCAGCGGCGGGGGGGAAGGGACCCAGTACTTC. The variable domain in full, completed from reference TRBV7-2 and TRBJ2-5, reads GAGVSQSPSNKVTEKGKDVELRCDPISGHTALYWYRQSLGQGLEFLIYFQGNSAPDKSGLPSDRFSAERTGGSVSTLTIQRTQQEDSAVYLCASSGGGEGTQYFGPGTRLLVL.